This TCR beta chain was identified in a study of CD8+ T cells in alopecia areata (dated by TCRdb to the late 2010s). Context from the whole study: The treated patients, all with moderate-to-severe alopecia areata, were enrolled in an open-label pilot trial of oral tofacitinib given at 5 to 10 mg twice daily. Patients received tofacitinib for 6 to 18 months and were then followed off drug for 6 months to check for delayed response and recurrence. Scalp clonality was compared among normal scalp (n=4), patchy alopecia areata scalp (n=8), and alopecia totalis/universalis scalp (n=8). The RNA source kit depended on sample type: the PAXgene miRNA kit for fixed scalp, the miRNeasy kit for PBMCs, and the RNeasy kit for mouse skin. High-throughput TCRbeta sequencing was used to examine T cell clonal expansion in alopecia areata in both the C3H/HeJ mouse model and human patients. For the treated patients, the SALT score, which quantifies what percentage of scalp surface area is affected, served as the measure of disease severity. Human TCRbeta sequencing covered scalp tissue and sorted CD4+ and CD8+ peripheral blood T cells from patchy and totalis/universalis alopecia areata patients and healthy controls. TCRbeta CDR3 regions were amplified by immunoSEQ multiplex PCR with 35 Vbeta forward and 13 Jbeta reverse primers. Patients on tofacitinib were biopsied at baseline and after 4 and 24 weeks of treatment, and several of the patients also had a later scalp biopsy. Study-wide conclusions, independent of this receptor: Because the treated cohort was small and had just a single nonresponder, larger studies are needed to establish links between baseline CD8+ expansion and response. Many expanded lesional clones were found to persist in scalp and blood during tofacitinib treatment, and relapse after treatment cessation may be partly explained by this persistence. Compared with normal scalp, lesional scalp, particularly in alopecia totalis/universalis, had higher clonality and more expanded CD8+ clones, which suggests antigenic drive. Tofacitinib significantly decreased scalp clonality and the number of expanded CD8+ clones among the top 100 scalp clones. Shared TCR sequences between patients were less evident than in mice, which may be partly attributable to HLA diversity in the patient population. Scalp TCR repertoire analysis is complicated because resident alphabeta T cells in normal human skin are also sequenced, whereas mouse skin is dominated by gammadelta T cells.

Library preparation was by the immunoSEQ multiplex PCR assay. To provide template for TCR sequencing, every sample had RNA extracted and reverse transcribed into cDNA. SuperScript III was used for first-strand cDNA synthesis, primed with a 2:1 mix of oligo-dT and random hexamers. A synthetic immune receptor repertoire was used to assess amplification bias, and residual bias was removed computationally. On the study's bioinformatics: Raw reads were preprocessed to remove errors, and CDR3 was defined according to IMGT conventions as the region from the conserved cysteine to phenylalanine. Clonality was computed by normalizing Shannon entropy by log2 of the number of productive unique TCRs and subtracting the result from 1. Whether each scalp clone was CD4 or CD8 was inferred by checking scalp TCRbeta sequences against the CD4 and CD8 repertoires from sorted blood. Imported from immuneACCESS, the table was reduced by TCRdb to in-frame sequences with V and J called. These copies leave out some clones; in studies compared against another copy, an unresolved V gene accounts for under half, and the cause of the remainder is not known. V and J calls and clone size are copied from that table; D and trimming were computed from the DNA. The table for this sample lists 120,000 or so clones; around 60% of them were counted only once. The ten largest clonotypes hold around 5.7% of the sample.

From cysteine to phenylalanine, the CDR3 is 15 amino acids long. Only the CDR3 part of the read is kept: 45 bases, read in frame from the first base. V and J lose 5 bases and 0 bases, and a span of 9 bases separates them. The germline V gene yields SGHRS for CDR1 and YFSETQ for CDR2. Turning to this clone: Its antigen is not yet known. Within one base of it there is no much larger clone, and no base qualities were kept.

Interpreted using the paper, the time point label stands for: approximately 4 weeks on oral tofacitinib. The meaning of the sample's treatment or condition label: oral pan-JAK inhibitor, 5-10 mg twice daily. From alopecia areata patients, peripheral blood was collected along with lesional scalp punch biopsies. PBMCs were isolated by density centrifugation and stained for CD3, CD4 and CD8, and CD4+ and CD8+ T cells were sorted on a FACSAria. The V and J segments used are TRBV5-1 and TRBJ2-6; the D gene assignment is ambiguous. The TCR was taken from a human donor with alopecia areata. The sequencing here drew on CD4+ T cells sorted from blood, taken at week 4, from a patient treated with tofacitinib. The CDR3 region reads CASRSSRSGANVLTF. The sequenced DNA: TGCGCCAGCAGATCCAGCCGCTCTGGGGCCAACGTCCTGACTTTC. The full variable domain, with segments outside the CDR3 supplied by the reference TRBV5-1 and TRBJ2-6 proteins, appears as KAGVTQTPRYLIKTRGQQVTLSCSPISGHRSVSWYQQTPGQGLQFLFEYFSETQRNKGNFPGRFSGRQFSNSRSEMNVSTLELGDSALYLCASRSSRSGANVLTFGAGSRLTVL.